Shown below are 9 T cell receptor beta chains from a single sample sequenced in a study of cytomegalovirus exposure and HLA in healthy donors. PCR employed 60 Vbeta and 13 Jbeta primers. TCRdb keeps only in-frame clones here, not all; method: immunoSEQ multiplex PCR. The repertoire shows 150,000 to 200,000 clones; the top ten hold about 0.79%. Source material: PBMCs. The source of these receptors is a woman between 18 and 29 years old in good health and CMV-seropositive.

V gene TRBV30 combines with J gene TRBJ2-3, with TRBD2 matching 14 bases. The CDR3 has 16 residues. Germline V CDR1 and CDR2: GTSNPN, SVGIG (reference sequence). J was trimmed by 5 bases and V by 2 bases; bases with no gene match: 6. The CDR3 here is CAWSTGLAGVGDTQYF. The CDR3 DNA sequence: TGTGCCTGGAGTACGGGACTAGCGGGAGTGGGAGATACGCAGTATTTT. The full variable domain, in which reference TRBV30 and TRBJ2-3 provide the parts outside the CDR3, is SQTIHQWPATLVQPVGSPLSLECTVEGTSNPNLYWYRQAAGRGLQLLFYSVGIGQISSEVPQNLSASRPQDRQFILSSKKLLLSDSGFYLCAWSTGLAGVGDTQYFGPGTRLTVL.

The CDR3, as DNA: TGTGCCAGCAAAGGGACAGGGGGCGGTACGCAGTATTTT. Encoded protein: CASKGTGGGTQYF. The rearrangement links TRBV25-1 to TRBJ2-3; 12 bases map to TRBD1. CDR3 length: 13 residues. Germline CDR1 and CDR2: MGHDK and SYGVNS. V shed 7 bases and J 8 bases; nucleotides not matched to a gene: 4.

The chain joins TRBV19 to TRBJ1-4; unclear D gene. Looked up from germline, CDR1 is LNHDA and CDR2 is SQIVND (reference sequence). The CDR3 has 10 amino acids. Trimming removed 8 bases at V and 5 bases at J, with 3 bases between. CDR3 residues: CASRNEKLFF. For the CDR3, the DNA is TGTGCCAGTCGGAATGAAAAACTGTTTTTT.

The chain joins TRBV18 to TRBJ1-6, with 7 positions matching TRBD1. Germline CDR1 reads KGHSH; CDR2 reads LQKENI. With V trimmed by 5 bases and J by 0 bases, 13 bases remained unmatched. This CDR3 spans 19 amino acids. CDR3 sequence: CASSIQGIGSGSYNSPLHF. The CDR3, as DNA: TGTGCCAGCTCAATACAGGGGATCGGCTCGGGCTCCTATAATTCACCCCTCCACTTT.

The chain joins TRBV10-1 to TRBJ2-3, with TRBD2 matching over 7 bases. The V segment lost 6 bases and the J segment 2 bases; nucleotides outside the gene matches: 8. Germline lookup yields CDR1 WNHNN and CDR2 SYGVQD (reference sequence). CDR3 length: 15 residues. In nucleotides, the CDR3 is TGCGCCAGCAGCCTAAATAGCGGGCCCACAGATACGCAGTATTTT. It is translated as CASSLNSGPTDTQYF.

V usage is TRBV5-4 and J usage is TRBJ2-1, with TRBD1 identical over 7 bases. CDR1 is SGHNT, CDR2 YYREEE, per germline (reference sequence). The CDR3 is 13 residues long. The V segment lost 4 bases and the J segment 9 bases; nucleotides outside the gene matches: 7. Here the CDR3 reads CASSIQGSSEQFF. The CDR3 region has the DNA TGTGCCAGCAGCATACAGGGGAGTAGTGAGCAGTTCTTC.

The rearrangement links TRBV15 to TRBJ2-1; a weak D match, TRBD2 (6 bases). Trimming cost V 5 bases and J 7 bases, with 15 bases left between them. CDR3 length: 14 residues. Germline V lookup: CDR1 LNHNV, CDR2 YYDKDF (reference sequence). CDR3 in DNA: TGTGCCACCAGCCCACGACTAGATCGGAATGAGCAGTTCTTC. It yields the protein CATSPRLDRNEQFF.

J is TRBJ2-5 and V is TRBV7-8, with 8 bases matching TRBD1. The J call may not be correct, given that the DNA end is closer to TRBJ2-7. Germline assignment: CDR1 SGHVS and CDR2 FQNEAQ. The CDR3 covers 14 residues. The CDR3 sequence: CASSLTGDHYEQYF. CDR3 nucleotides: TGTGCCAGCAGCTTGACAGGGGACCACTACGAGCAGTACTTC.

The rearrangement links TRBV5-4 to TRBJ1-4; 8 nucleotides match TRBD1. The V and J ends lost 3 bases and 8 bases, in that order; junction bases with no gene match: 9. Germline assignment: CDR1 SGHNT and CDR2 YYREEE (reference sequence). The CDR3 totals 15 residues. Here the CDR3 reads CASSSKQGDAEKLFF. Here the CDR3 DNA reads TGTGCCAGCAGCTCCAAACAGGGGGACGCGGAAAAACTGTTTTTT. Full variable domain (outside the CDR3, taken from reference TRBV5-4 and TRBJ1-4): ETGVTQSPTHLIKTRGQQVTLRCSSQSGHNTVSWYQQALGQGPQFIFQYYREEENGRGNFPPRFSGLQFPNYSSELNVNALELDDSALYLCASSSKQGDAEKLFFGSGTQLSVL.